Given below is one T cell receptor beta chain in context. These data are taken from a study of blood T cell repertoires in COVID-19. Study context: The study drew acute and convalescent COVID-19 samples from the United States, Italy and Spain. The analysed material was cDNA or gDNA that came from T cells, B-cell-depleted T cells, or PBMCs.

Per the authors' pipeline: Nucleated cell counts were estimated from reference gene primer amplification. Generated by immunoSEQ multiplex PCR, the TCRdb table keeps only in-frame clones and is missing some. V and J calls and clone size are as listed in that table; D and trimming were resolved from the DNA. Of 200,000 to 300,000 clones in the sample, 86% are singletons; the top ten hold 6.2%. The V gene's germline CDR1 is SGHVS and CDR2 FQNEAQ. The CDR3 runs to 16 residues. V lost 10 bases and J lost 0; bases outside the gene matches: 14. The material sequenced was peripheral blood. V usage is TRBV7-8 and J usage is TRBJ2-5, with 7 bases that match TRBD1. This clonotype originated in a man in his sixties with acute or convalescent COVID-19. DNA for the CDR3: TGTGCCACCGGGGATCTAGACAGGGCGTACCAAGAGACCCAGTACTTC. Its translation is CATGDLDRAYQETQYF. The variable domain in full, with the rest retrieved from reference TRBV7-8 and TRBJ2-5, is GAGVSQSPRYKVAKRGQDVALRCDPISGHVSLFWYQQALGQGPEFLTYFQNEAQLDKSGLPSDRFFAERPEGSVSTLKIQRTQQEDSAVYLCATGDLDRAYQETQYFGPGTRLLVL.